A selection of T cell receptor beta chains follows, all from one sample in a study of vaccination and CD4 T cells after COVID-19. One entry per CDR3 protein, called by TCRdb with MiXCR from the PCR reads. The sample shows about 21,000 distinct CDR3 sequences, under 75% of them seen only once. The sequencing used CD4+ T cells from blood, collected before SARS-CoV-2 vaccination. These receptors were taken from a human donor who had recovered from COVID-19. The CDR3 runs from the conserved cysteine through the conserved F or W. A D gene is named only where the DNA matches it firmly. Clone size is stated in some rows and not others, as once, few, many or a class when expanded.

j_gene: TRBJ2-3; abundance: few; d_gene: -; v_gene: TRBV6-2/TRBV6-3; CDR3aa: CASSYLGADTQYF; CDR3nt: TGTGCCAGCAGTTATCTGGGGGCAGATACGCAGTATTTT
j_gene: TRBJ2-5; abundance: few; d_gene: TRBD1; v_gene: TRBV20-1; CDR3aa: CSADLNRGRSQETQYF; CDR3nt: TGCAGTGCCGACTTAAACAGGGGGCGCTCCCAAGAGACCCAGTACTTC
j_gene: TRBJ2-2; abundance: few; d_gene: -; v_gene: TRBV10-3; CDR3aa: CAISPRDTGELFF; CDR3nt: TGTGCCATCAGTCCGCGGGACACCGGGGAGCTGTTTTTT
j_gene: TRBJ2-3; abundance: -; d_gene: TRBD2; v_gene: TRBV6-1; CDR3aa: CASTRQASGLDTQYF; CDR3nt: TGTGCCAGCACCAGACAGGCTAGCGGGTTAGATACGCAGTATTTT
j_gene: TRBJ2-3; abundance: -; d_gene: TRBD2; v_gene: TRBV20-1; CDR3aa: CSASIPGTSGMGADTQYF; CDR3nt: TGCAGTGCCTCGATCCCCGGGACTAGCGGGATGGGGGCAGATACGCAGTATTTT
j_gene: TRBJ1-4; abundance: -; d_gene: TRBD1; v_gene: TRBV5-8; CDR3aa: CVSSYGTGRYEKLFF; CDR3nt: TGTGTCAGCAGCTATGGGACAGGGCGTTACGAAAAACTGTTTTTT
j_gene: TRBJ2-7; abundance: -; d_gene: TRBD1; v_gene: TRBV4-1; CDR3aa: CASSQGGQGPYEQYF; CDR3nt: TGCGCCAGCAGCCAAGGAGGACAGGGGCCCTACGAGCAGTACTTC
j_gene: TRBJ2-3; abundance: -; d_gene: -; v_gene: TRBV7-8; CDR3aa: CASSLVGGGTDTQYF; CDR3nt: TGTGCCAGCAGCTTAGTCGGGGGAGGCACAGATACGCAGTATTTT
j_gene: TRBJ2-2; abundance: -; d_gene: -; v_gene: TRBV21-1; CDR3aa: CASSKEPTENTGELFF; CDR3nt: TGTGCCAGCAGCAAAGAACCGACAGAAAACACCGGGGAGCTGTTTTTT
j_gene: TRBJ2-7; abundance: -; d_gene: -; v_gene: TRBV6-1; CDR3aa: CASITFSHSYEQYF; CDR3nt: TGTGCCAGCATCACCTTTTCGCATTCCTACGAGCAGTACTTC
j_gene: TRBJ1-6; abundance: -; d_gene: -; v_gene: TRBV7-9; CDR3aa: CASSLDPGTQNSPLHF; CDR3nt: TGTGCCAGCAGCTTGGACCCCGGGACCCAAAATTCACCCCTCCACTTT
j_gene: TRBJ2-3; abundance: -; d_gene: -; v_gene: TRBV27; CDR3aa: CASSSAGLPADTQYF; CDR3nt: TGTGCCAGCAGTTCGGCTGGCCTCCCGGCAGATACGCAGTATTTT
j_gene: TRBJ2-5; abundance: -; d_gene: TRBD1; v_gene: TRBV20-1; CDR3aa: CSARGTTTGSQETQYF; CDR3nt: TGCAGTGCTAGGGGAACCACGACAGGGTCTCAAGAGACCCAGTACTTC
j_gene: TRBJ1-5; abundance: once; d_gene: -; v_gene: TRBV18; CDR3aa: CASSPDLYGNQPQHF; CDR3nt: TGTGCCAGCTCACCAGACCTTTACGGCAATCAGCCCCAGCATTTT
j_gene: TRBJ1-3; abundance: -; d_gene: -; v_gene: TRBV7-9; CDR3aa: CASSFLEGFNTIYF; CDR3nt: TGTGCCAGCAGCTTTCTGGAGGGATTCAACACCATATATTTT
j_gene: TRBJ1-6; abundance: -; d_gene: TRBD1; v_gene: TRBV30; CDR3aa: CAWDRGNSPLHF; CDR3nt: TGTGCCTGGGACAGGGGAAATTCACCCCTCCACTTT
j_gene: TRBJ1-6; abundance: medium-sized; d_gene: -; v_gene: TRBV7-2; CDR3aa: CASSPSYLRVPQSPLHF; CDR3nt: TGTGCCAGCAGTCCGTCCTATTTAAGGGTCCCTCAGTCACCCCTCCACTTT
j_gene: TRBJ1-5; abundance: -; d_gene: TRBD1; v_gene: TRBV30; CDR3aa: CAWSATGGNQPQHF; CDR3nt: TGTGCCTGGAGCGCGACAGGGGGCAATCAGCCCCAGCATTTT
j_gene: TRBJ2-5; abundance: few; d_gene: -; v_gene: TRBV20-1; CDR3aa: CSASPREETQYF; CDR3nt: TGCAGTGCTAGCCCCCGTGAAGAGACCCAGTACTTC
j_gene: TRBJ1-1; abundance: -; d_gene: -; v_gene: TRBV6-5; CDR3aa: CASSYGVGNTEAFF; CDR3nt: TGTGCCAGCAGTTACGGGGTTGGGAACACTGAAGCTTTCTTT
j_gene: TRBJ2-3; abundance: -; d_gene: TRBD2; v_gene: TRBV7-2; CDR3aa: CASSWTSGTDTQYF; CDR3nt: TGTGCCAGCAGCTGGACTAGCGGCACAGATACGCAGTATTTT
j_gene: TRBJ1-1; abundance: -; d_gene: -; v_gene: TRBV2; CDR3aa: CATSGNTNTEAFF; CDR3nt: TGTGCCACCTCGGGTAACACGAACACTGAAGCTTTCTTT
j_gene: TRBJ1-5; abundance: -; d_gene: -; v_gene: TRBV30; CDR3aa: CAWSVQGDWPQHF; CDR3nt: TGTGCCTGGAGTGTACAAGGAGACTGGCCCCAGCATTTT
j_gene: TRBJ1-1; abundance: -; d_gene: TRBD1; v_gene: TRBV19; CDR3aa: CASSIPGTGLSEAFF; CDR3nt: TGTGCCAGTAGTATCCCCGGGACAGGGCTTTCTGAAGCTTTCTTT
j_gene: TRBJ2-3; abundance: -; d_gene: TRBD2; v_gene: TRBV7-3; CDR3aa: CASSLLGLAGVDTQYF; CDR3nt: TGTGCCAGCAGCTTACTGGGACTAGCGGGAGTAGATACGCAGTATTTT
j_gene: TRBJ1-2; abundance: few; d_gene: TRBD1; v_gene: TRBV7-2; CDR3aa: CASSLDRQRGYTF; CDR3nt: TGTGCCAGCAGCCTGGACAGGCAACGAGGCTACACCTTC
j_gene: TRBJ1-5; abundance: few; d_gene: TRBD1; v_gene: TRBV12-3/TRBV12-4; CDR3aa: CASSYGQGNQPQHF; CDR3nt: TGTGCCAGCAGTTATGGACAGGGTAATCAGCCCCAGCATTTT
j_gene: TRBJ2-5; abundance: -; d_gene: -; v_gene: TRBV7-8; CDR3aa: CASSFKRRNQETQYF; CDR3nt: TGTGCCAGCAGCTTCAAGCGGAGAAACCAAGAGACCCAGTACTTC
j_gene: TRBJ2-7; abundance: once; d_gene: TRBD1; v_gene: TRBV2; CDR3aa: CASKSTGGIYEQYF; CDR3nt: TGTGCCAGCAAGTCAACAGGGGGCATCTACGAGCAGTACTTC
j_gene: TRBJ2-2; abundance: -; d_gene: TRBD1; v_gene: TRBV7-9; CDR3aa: CASSTDRGRTGELFF; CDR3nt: TGTGCCAGCAGCACAGACAGGGGGCGCACCGGGGAGCTGTTTTTT
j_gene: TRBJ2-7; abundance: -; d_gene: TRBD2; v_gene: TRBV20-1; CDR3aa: CSASQGLAGRYEQYF; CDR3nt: TGCAGTGCTAGTCAGGGGCTAGCGGGAAGATACGAGCAGTACTTC
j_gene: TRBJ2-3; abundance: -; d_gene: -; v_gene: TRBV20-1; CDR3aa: CSASSGGLTDTQYF; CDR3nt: TGCAGTGCTAGTTCAGGGGGACTCACAGATACGCAGTATTTT
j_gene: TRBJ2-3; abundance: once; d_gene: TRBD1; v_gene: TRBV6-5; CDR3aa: CASSYDWDRGRTDTQYF; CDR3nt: TGTGCCAGCAGTTACGACTGGGACAGGGGGCGAACAGATACGCAGTATTTT
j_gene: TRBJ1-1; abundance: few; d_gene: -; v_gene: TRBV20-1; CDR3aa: CSVRETLDTEAFF; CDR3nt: TGCAGTGTCAGGGAGACCCTGGATACTGAAGCTTTCTTT
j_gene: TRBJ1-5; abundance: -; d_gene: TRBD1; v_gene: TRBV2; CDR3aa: CASNGQGVNQPQHF; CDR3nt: TGTGCCAGCAATGGACAGGGGGTTAATCAGCCCCAGCATTTT
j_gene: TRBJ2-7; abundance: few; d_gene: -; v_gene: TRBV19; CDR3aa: CASSLGRSSYEQYF; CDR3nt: TGTGCCAGTAGCTTGGGGCGCAGCTCCTACGAGCAGTACTTC
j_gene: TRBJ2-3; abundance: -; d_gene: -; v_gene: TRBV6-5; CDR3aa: CASSYSTAWWGTQYF; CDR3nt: TGTGCCAGCAGTTACTCAACCGCTTGGTGGGGGACGCAGTATTTT
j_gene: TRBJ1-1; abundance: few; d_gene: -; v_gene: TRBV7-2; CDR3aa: CASSFGIRSEAFF; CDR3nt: TGTGCCAGCAGCTTCGGTATTAGGTCTGAAGCTTTCTTT
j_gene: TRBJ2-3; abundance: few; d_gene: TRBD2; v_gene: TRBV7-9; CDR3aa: CASSPGGYTQYF; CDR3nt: TGTGCCAGCAGCCCGGGAGGGTATACGCAGTATTTT
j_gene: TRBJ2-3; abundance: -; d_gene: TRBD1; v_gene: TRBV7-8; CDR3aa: CASSRNRGPGTDTQYF; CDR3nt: TGTGCCAGCAGCCGTAACAGGGGGCCGGGTACAGATACGCAGTATTTT